This T cell receptor (beta chain) emerged from a study of cytomegalovirus exposure and HLA in healthy donors. Note on this clone: What it binds is not known.

The CDR3 is made up of 15 amino acids. J lost 6 bases, V lost 6 bases, and 11 bases had no gene match. The germline V gene encodes CDR1 MGHDK and CDR2 SYGVNS. The PCR was carried out with 60 Vbeta primers and 13 Jbeta primers. Assay used: immunoSEQ multiplex PCR; TCRdb lists only in-frame clones, some missing. The data contain about 150,000 clones, around 75% of them singletons. Study-level results: An apparent linkage of common viral pathogens to several of the most significant clusters emerged in a later analysis.

The sequenced sample was PBMCs. This TCR derives from a man aged 18 to 30 in good health and CMV-seropositive. The V gene is TRBV25-1, the J gene TRBJ2-1, with TRBD1 matching 7 bases. This chain's CDR3 is CASRDETGNFNEQFF. CDR3 sequence (DNA): TGTGCCAGCAGGGATGAGACAGGGAATTTCAATGAGCAGTTCTTC. The variable domain in full, with the rest retrieved from reference TRBV25-1 and TRBJ2-1, is EADIYQTPRYLVIGTGKKITLECSQTMGHDKMYWYQQDPGMELHLIHYSYGVNSTEKGDLSSESTVSRIRTEHFPLTLESARPSHTSQYLCASRDETGNFNEQFFGPGTRLTVL.